This entry concerns a single T cell receptor beta chain. Its antigen remains unidentified. The CDR3 is 15 amino acids. Trimming pared 1 base from V and 7 bases from J, leaving 14 bases between. Germline V lookup: CDR1 SGHVS, CDR2 FQNEAQ. Some clones are missing from TCRdb's copy, which holds only in-frame ones; the method was immunoSEQ multiplex PCR. Here the sample spans fewer than 200,000 clones, just over 85% being singletons. This sample is drawn from a study of T cell responses to AZD1222 COVID-19 vaccine. Overall study findings and caveats: Increased Spike-specific TCR breadth and depth were observed after two AZD1222 doses. Repertoires were collected only later (after the peak T cell response had occurred).

The V and J genes are TRBV7-8 and TRBJ1-5; D is uncertain. The sequence derives from an adult who received the AZD1222 COVID-19 vaccine. The specimen comprised peripheral blood, sampled 28 days after the second AZD1222 dose. Here the CDR3 reads CASSLEGRVGQPQHF. The CDR3 DNA reads TGTGCCAGCAGCTTAGAGGGCCGGGTCGGGCAGCCCCAGCATTTT.